A selection of T cell receptor beta chains follows, all from one sample in a study of naive and memory T cell subsets. TCRdb called the 5' RACE reads again in MiXCR, with one record for every CDR3 protein. The sample holds about 48,000 distinct CDR3 sequences, 4.7% seen once. The receptors derive from a female donor in good health. Each CDR3 is given with its conserved first and last residue. A D gene is named only where the DNA matches it firmly. Not every row has a clone size; where given, it reads once, few, many or a size class.

CDR3 DNA | CDR3 protein | clone size | J gene | V gene | D gene
TGTGCCAGCAGCTTAGAAACAGGGAGAAGCTATGGCTACACCTTC | CASSLETGRSYGYTF | many | TRBJ1-2 | TRBV7-9 | NA
TGTGCCAGCAGCTTAGCATCAGATACGCAGTATTTT | CASSLASDTQYF | many | TRBJ2-3 | TRBV7-9 | NA
TGTGCCAGCAGCTTAGCGAAAATAGGAAGTGAGCAGTTCTTC | CASSLAKIGSEQFF | many | TRBJ2-1 | TRBV7-2 | NA
TGTGCCAGCAGTTCTTACAGGGGCGGGGTGAACACTGAAGCTTTCTTT | CASSSYRGGVNTEAFF | many | TRBJ1-1 | TRBV28 | TRBD1
TGTGCCAGCAGCTTAGACGCGCAGCCCCAGCATTTT | CASSLDAQPQHF | many | TRBJ1-5 | TRBV7-9 | NA
TGTGCCAGCAGGTACCGGGACGATCCCTACAATGAGCAGTTCTTC | CASRYRDDPYNEQFF | many | TRBJ2-1 | TRBV6-5 | NA
TGTGCCTGGAGTGGGGCTCGGACTAGCGGGCTAGAGCAGTTCTTC | CAWSGARTSGLEQFF | NA | TRBJ2-1 | TRBV30 | TRBD2
TGTGCCAGCAGTCTAGCGGGAGTTACTGGGGCCAACGTCCTGACTTTC | CASSLAGVTGANVLTF | few | TRBJ2-6 | TRBV28 | TRBD2
TGCAGCGCCCTGCCGCAGGACTATGGCTACACCTTC | CSALPQDYGYTF | many | TRBJ1-2 | TRBV29-1 | NA
TGCAGTGCTGGACAGGTACCGGGGCCTGAAGCTTTCTTT | CSAGQVPGPEAFF | many | TRBJ1-1 | TRBV20-1 | TRBD1
TGTGCCAGCAGTGATTTAGACCTCGCCGGGACACCCCAAGAGACCCAGTACTTC | CASSDLDLAGTPQETQYF | many | TRBJ2-5 | TRBV2 | NA
TGTGCCAGCAGCCAAGTTGGGTTTGAGCGAGATACGCAGTATTTT | CASSQVGFERDTQYF | many | TRBJ2-3 | TRBV14 | NA
TGTGCCAGCAGTTCACCAAACCGGGACAGGGCCTCACCCCTCCACTTT | CASSSPNRDRASPLHF | many | TRBJ1-6 | TRBV6-5 | TRBD1
TGCTGGGACAGGGTTGGCACTGAAGCTTTCTTT | CWDRVGTEAFF | many | TRBJ1-1 | TRBV29-1 | TRBD1
TGTGCCAGCAACATTGGGGGGAGGCCGGGGGAGCAGTACTTC | CASNIGGRPGEQYF | few | TRBJ2-7 | TRBV6-5 | NA
TGTGCCAGTATGGGAGGTGGAGGCTGGGGGCAGCCCCAGCATTTT | CASMGGGGWGQPQHF | many | TRBJ1-5 | TRBV19 | NA
TGTGCCACCAGTGACCCCCTCGCTTCACCCTCCTACGAGCAGTACTTC | CATSDPLASPSYEQYF | many | TRBJ2-7 | TRBV24-1 | NA
TGCAGCGACGTAGCGGGGAGCACAGATACGCAGTATTTT | CSDVAGSTDTQYF | many | TRBJ2-3 | TRBV29-1 | TRBD2
TGTGCCAGCAGCTCCGGACAGGCTCAGCCCCAGCATTTT | CASSSGQAQPQHF | many | TRBJ1-5 | TRBV7-9 | TRBD1
TGTGCCACCAGCAGAGCGGGGTCATTTGAGGGCGACAGGGGGCGACCCTACGAGCAGTACTTC | CATSRAGSFEGDRGRPYEQYF | many | TRBJ2-7 | TRBV15 | TRBD1
TGTGCCAGCAGTAGAAAGATCTCTGGCACAGATACGCAGTATTTT | CASSRKISGTDTQYF | many | TRBJ2-3 | TRBV25-1 | NA
TGTGCCAGCAGCTTAAGAGCGGGAAGCCCCTACGAGCAGTACTTC | CASSLRAGSPYEQYF | NA | TRBJ2-7 | TRBV5-6 | TRBD2
TGTGCCAGCAGTCCGCGGGACCTGCTGGGCAATGAGCAGTTCTTC | CASSPRDLLGNEQFF | many | TRBJ2-1 | TRBV27 | NA
TGTGCCAGCAGAGGGACAGGGACCTACGAGCAGTACTTC | CASRGTGTYEQYF | many | TRBJ2-7 | TRBV12-3/TRBV12-4 | TRBD1
TGTGCCAGCATGGACCCCTTCGAGCAGTACTTC | CASMDPFEQYF | NA | TRBJ2-7 | TRBV28 | NA
TGCAGTCATGGACGGCCCACGTTAGAGCAGTTCTTC | CSHGRPTLEQFF | many | TRBJ2-1 | TRBV29-1 | NA
TGTGCCATCAGTGAGCCAAAAGGGAGCTACGAGCAGTACTTC | CAISEPKGSYEQYF | many | TRBJ2-7 | TRBV10-3 | NA
TGTGCCAGCTCAGGACTAGCGGGAGACACCGGGGAGCTGTTTTTT | CASSGLAGDTGELFF | many | TRBJ2-2 | TRBV18 | TRBD2